Shown below are 27 T cell receptor beta chains from a single sample sequenced in a study of T cells after yellow fever vaccination. MiXCR, run by TCRdb on the 5' RACE reads, gives a single entry per CDR3 protein. Among 500,000 to 700,000 distinct CDR3 sequences, about 19% were seen once, and the ten largest hold more than 13%. The sample consisted of PBMCs, taken 15 days after the yellow fever booster vaccination. These receptors came from a man aged 25-45 years who received the YFV17D yellow fever vaccine.

This clonotype appeared a few times. The chain combines TRBV14 with TRBJ2-7; TRBD2 matches at 14 bases. The germline V gene has CDR1 SGHDN and CDR2 FVKESK. V was clipped by 4 bases and J by 3 bases; unmatched bases: 8. There are 17 residues in the CDR3. CDR3 nucleotides: TGTGCCAGCAGCCGAAGTGGGACTAGCGGGAGTATCTACGAGCAGTACTTC. Translated, it gives CASSRSGTSGSIYEQYF.

This chain uses TRBV7-6 with TRBJ2-1; 10 nucleotides line up with TRBD2. Trimming removed 0 bases from V and 6 bases from J; junction bases left unmatched: 5. The CDR3 runs to 16 residues. In germline, CDR1 is SGHVS, CDR2 FNYEAQ. The CDR3 DNA is TGTGCCAGCAGCTTAGCGCGGGTAGCGGGGGGCAATGAGCAGTTCTTC. Translation gives CASSLARVAGGNEQFF.

This clonotype has more than one count but fewer than ten. The V gene is TRBV5-6, the J gene TRBJ2-2; TRBD1 or TRBD2 may be the D gene (5 bases each). The CDR3 covers 16 residues. Germline V lookup: CDR1 SGHDT, CDR2 YYEEEE. V shed 1 base and J shed 4 bases, with 14 bases lying between them. CDR3 protein: CASSLKSWGSTGELFF. As DNA, the CDR3 is TGTGCCAGCAGCTTGAAGTCCTGGGGGAGCACCGGGGAGCTGTTTTTT.

CDR3 protein: CSARRVINEKLFF. CDR3 nucleotides: TGCAGTGCTAGGAGGGTAATTAATGAAAAACTGTTTTTT. The rearrangement joins TRBV20-1 to TRBJ1-4, with D unclear. This CDR3 region has 13 residues. The germline CDR1 and CDR2 sequences are DFQATT and SNEGSKA (reference sequence). The ends were cut back, 3 bases at V and 4 bases at J, with 9 bases in the middle.

V is TRBV25-1 and J is TRBJ1-1; tentative D call: TRBD1 (5 bases). The V gene lost 4 bases and the J gene lost 2 bases, with 14 bases spanning the gap. The CDR3 is 15 amino acids. From germline, CDR1 is MGHDK and CDR2 SYGVNS. The CDR3 here is CASSVGGGPNTEAFF. In DNA form, the CDR3 reads TGTGCCAGCAGTGTCGGGGGTGGGCCCAACACTGAAGCTTTCTTT.

The chain is built from TRBV29-1 and TRBJ2-3; 7 nucleotides agree with TRBD2. The V segment lost 7 bases and the J segment 5 bases; nucleotides outside the gene matches: 12. CDR1 SQVTM and CDR2 ANQGSEA come from the germline V gene. This CDR3 contains 14 residues. CDR3 region: CSGEGGRGKDTQYF. DNA of the CDR3: TGCAGCGGGGAGGGCGGGAGAGGGAAAGATACGCAGTATTTT.

This chain uses TRBV14 with TRBJ2-7; no clear D. CDR3 length: 14 residues. Germline loops: CDR1 SGHDN, CDR2 FVKESK. V lost 2 bases, J lost 3 bases, and 11 bases lay in between. The CDR3: CASSQRLGFYEQYF. The CDR3 coding sequence is TGTGCCAGCAGCCAAAGGTTGGGCTTCTACGAGCAGTACTTC.

The genes are TRBV28 and TRBJ2-6; 8 bases are shared with TRBD2. This CDR3 is built from 12 residues. The V gene's germline CDR1 is MDHEN and CDR2 SYDVKM. V was pared by 3 bases and J by 12 bases, with 1 base of the junction left unmatched. The CDR3 bases are TGTGCCAGCAGTTTCGGGGGGGTCGTCCTGACTTTC. Translation gives CASSFGGVVLTF.

The table lists this clonotype with a few counts. The V call is TRBV28, the J call TRBJ2-7, with TRBD1 matching 8 bases. The germline V gene has CDR1 MDHEN and CDR2 SYDVKM. After removal of 4 bases from V and 4 bases from J, the junction contained 15 bases not matched to a gene. The CDR3 has 17 amino acids. In DNA, the CDR3 is TGTGCCAGCAGTTATACCGGGACAGGATCGGCGGGATACGAGCAGTACTTC. As protein: CASSYTGTGSAGYEQYF. Based on the CDR3 plus reference TRBV28 and TRBJ2-7, the full variable domain is DVKVTQSSRYLVKRTGEKVFLECVQDMDHENMFWYRQDPGLGLRLIYFSYDVKMKEKGDIPEGYSVSREKKERFSLILESASTNQTSMYLCASSYTGTGSAGYEQYFGPGTRLTVT.

This clonotype has only a few counts. This sequence joins TRBV5-1 and TRBJ2-1, with D unclear. There are 13 residues in the CDR3. With 7 bases removed from V and 3 bases from J, the gap between germline ends came to 11 bases. CDR1 and CDR2 from the germline V gene are SGHRS and YFSETQ. The CDR3 sequence is CASGPQNYNEQFF. The CDR3 coding sequence is TGCGCCAGCGGGCCTCAGAACTACAATGAGCAGTTCTTC.

V usage is TRBV20-1 and J usage is TRBJ1-1; TRBD1 might be the D (6 bases). The CDR3 has 14 residues. The V end lost 3 bases, the J end lost 1 base, and 12 bases lay between the germline ends. Germline CDR1 DFQATT, CDR2 SNEGSKA (reference sequence). The CDR3 loop reads CSARRGGQNTEAFF. The CDR3 nucleotides are TGCAGTGCTAGGAGGGGGGGGCAGAACACTGAAGCTTTCTTT.

This clonotype was detected only a few times. The chain carries TRBV27 and TRBJ2-3, with D tentatively TRBD1 (5 bases). Germline lookup yields CDR1 MNHEY and CDR2 SMNVEV (reference sequence). V dropped 2 bases and J dropped 4 bases, with 13 bases sitting between them. This CDR3 is built from 15 residues. The CDR3 DNA follows: TGTGCCAGCAGTTTAGACCTGGGGCGCCCAGATACGCAGTATTTT. Its protein product is CASSLDLGRPDTQYF.

Only a few counts were recorded for this clonotype. This chain uses TRBV5-5 with TRBJ2-3; a possible D gene is TRBD1 (6 bases). The V gene's germline CDR1 is SGHKS and CDR2 YYEKEE (reference sequence). Trimming took 2 bases from V and 3 from J, leaving 16 bases between them. The CDR3 is 16 residues long. The CDR3 DNA sequence: TGTGCCAGCAGCTTCGGGACAACCGGCGGTACAGATACGCAGTATTTT. Its protein product is CASSFGTTGGTDTQYF.

There are a few counts of this clonotype. The rearrangement uses TRBV19 and TRBJ2-7; possibly TRBD2 for D (6 bases). In germline, CDR1 is LNHDA, CDR2 SQIVND (reference sequence). The CDR3 length is 14 residues. Trimming stripped 5 bases from V and 4 bases from J, with 15 bases between. The DNA of the CDR3 is TGTGCCAGTAGTGCGGGGACGCCGTCGTACGAGCAGTACTTC. This translates into CASSAGTPSYEQYF.

The chain is built from TRBV27 and TRBJ2-1; either TRBD1 or TRBD2 may fit D (5 bases each). Per the germline V gene, CDR1 is MNHEY and CDR2 is SMNVEV (reference sequence). V lost 5 bases and J 10 bases, leaving 15 bases between the germline ends. This CDR3 region has 13 residues. CDR3 nucleotides: TGTGCCAGCAGTCTCTATATTTGGGGGGAGCAGTTCTTC. It translates to CASSLYIWGEQFF.

J is TRBJ1-5 and V is TRBV27, with D possibly TRBD1 on 5 matching bases. Germline CDR1 is MNHEY and CDR2 is SMNVEV (reference sequence). Between the trimmed V and J ends, which lost 8 bases and 6 bases, there was a span of 8 bases. The CDR3 loop spans 11 amino acids. CDR3 loop: CASPRGQPQHF. In DNA, the CDR3 is TGTGCCAGCCCGAGGGGTCAGCCCCAGCATTTT.

The chain has TRBV12-3 or TRBV12-4 and TRBJ2-5, with 13 bases identical to TRBD2. V gave up 5 bases and J gave up 3 bases; unmatched junction bases: 0. CDR3 size: 14 residues. The CDR3 is CASSGTSGKETQYF. The CDR3 nucleotides are TGTGCCAGCAGTGGGACTAGCGGGAAAGAGACCCAGTACTTC.

The chain is built from TRBV9 and TRBJ2-3, with 10 bases aligning to TRBD2. V dropped 4 bases and J dropped 0; count of bases not matched to a gene: 5. Germline loops: CDR1 SGDLS, CDR2 YYNGEE. The CDR3 totals 16 residues. The CDR3 sequence is CASSPRAGGSTDTQYF. The CDR3 nucleotides are TGTGCCAGCAGCCCGAGAGCGGGAGGGAGCACAGATACGCAGTATTTT.

The genes are TRBV12-3 or TRBV12-4 and TRBJ1-6; D is uncertain. The V end was cut by 6 bases, the J end by 10 bases, with 22 bases between. The CDR3 extends over 16 amino acids. DNA of the CDR3: TGTGCCAGCAGCCCTAAAGGCCACCGCGTGGGATCACCCCTCCACTTT. Translation gives CASSPKGHRVGSPLHF.

The chain links TRBV20-1 to TRBJ2-5; D is uncertain. From germline, CDR1 is DFQATT and CDR2 SNEGSKA (reference sequence). The CDR3 runs 13 residues. V was shortened by 5 bases and J by 4 bases, with 14 bases between the two germline ends. The CDR3 reads CSAAITYGETQYF. CDR3 sequence (DNA): TGCAGTGCTGCCATTACATATGGAGAGACCCAGTACTTC.

This clonotype occurred a few times. The CDR3 nucleotides are TGTGCCAGCACTCTCTCCCTTTTGGAGGCCACCTACAATGAGCAGTTCTTC. Protein: CASTLSLLEATYNEQFF. V usage is TRBV28 and J usage is TRBJ2-1, with D possibly being TRBD2 (5 bases). V lost 7 bases and J 2 bases, leaving 21 bases between the germline ends. Per the germline V gene, CDR1 is MDHEN and CDR2 is SYDVKM. The CDR3 runs to 17 residues. The variable domain in full, completed from reference TRBV28 and TRBJ2-1, reads DVKVTQSSRYLVKRTGEKVFLECVQDMDHENMFWYRQDPGLGLRLIYFSYDVKMKEKGDIPEGYSVSREKKERFSLILESASTNQTSMYLCASTLSLLEATYNEQFFGPGTRLTVL.

There are a few counts of this clonotype. The chain links TRBV5-1 to TRBJ2-3, with 7 positions matching TRBD2. V gave up 4 bases and J gave up 2 bases; unmatched junction bases: 7. CDR1 and CDR2 from the germline V gene are SGHRS and YFSETQ. CDR3 length: 15 residues. The CDR3 sequence: CASSTPGLYTDTQYF. CDR3 nucleotide sequence: TGCGCCAGCAGCACACCGGGACTATACACAGATACGCAGTATTTT.

The chain employs TRBV5-4 and TRBJ2-1, with no clear D. The germline V gene encodes CDR1 SGHNT and CDR2 YYREEE (reference sequence). The germline V and J ends were trimmed by 4 bases and 8 bases, with 7 bases remaining between them. The CDR3 covers 11 residues. The CDR3 protein is CASSARDEQFF. In DNA form, the CDR3 reads TGTGCCAGCAGCGCCCGGGATGAGCAGTTCTTC.

This clonotype was detected ten times or more. The rearrangement uses TRBV19 and TRBJ2-1; D gene unclear. This CDR3 is built from 15 residues. Germline CDR1 and CDR2: LNHDA and SQIVND (reference sequence). The germline V and J ends were trimmed by 5 bases and 0 bases, with 11 bases remaining between them. CDR3 DNA: TGTGCCAGTAGTGAATCCTTCCACTCCTACAATGAGCAGTTCTTC. Amino acid sequence: CASSESFHSYNEQFF.

This clonotype was detected a few times. This chain uses TRBV24-1 with TRBJ2-1; D unclear. Germline assignment: CDR1 KGHDR and CDR2 SFDVKD. The CDR3 has 16 residues. The V gene lost 2 bases and the J gene lost 7 bases, with 17 bases spanning the gap. The CDR3 loop is CATSDSLRPDTNEQFF. In nucleotides, the CDR3 is TGTGCCACCAGTGATTCGTTACGGCCTGATACAAATGAGCAGTTCTTC.

This clonotype has a count of ten or more. The chain uses TRBV6-2 or TRBV6-3 and TRBJ2-7; 9 nucleotides agree with TRBD2. After removal of 5 bases from V and 1 base from J, the junction contained 12 bases not matched to a gene. Per germline, CDR1 MNHEY and CDR2 SVGEGT. This CDR3 contains 17 residues. Here the CDR3 reads CASSPLAGNSFSYEQYF. CDR3 nucleotides: TGTGCCAGCAGTCCACTAGCGGGCAATTCGTTTTCCTACGAGCAGTACTTC.

The chain links TRBV7-2 to TRBJ2-1; D is perhaps TRBD1 (6 bases). CDR3 length equals 14 residues. V dropped 1 base and J dropped 13 bases, with 17 bases sitting between them. CDR1 is SGHTA and CDR2 is FQGNSA in the germline V gene. The CDR3 nucleotides are TGTGCCAGCAGCTTAGGGGGTCCCCCAGGGGACCAGTTCTTC. Amino acid sequence: CASSLGGPPGDQFF.